This T cell receptor (beta chain) was profiled in a study of blood T cell repertoires in COVID-19. On the study more broadly: Spain, Italy and the United States supplied samples that represented acute and convalescent COVID-19. T cells, B-cell-depleted T cells, or PBMCs supplied cDNA or gDNA.

The junction had 11 bases not matched to a gene; V was cut back by 4 bases and J by 10 bases. The CDR3 runs to 16 residues. Per germline, CDR1 SGHNT and CDR2 YYREEE (reference sequence). In the original processing: Reference gene primer amplification gave nucleated cell count estimates. Libraries were prepared by immunoSEQ multiplex PCR; TCRdb keeps only in-frame clonotypes and omits some of them. Clone size and V and J calls were adopted from that table, with D and trimming inferred from the DNA. Here the sample spans 30,000 to 40,000 clones, around 73% being singletons. The sequenced sample consisted of peripheral blood. The chain combines TRBV5-4 with TRBJ2-1; 13 bases fit TRBD2. This TCR was sampled from a woman aged 60-70 years with acute or convalescent COVID-19. CDR3 loop: CASSLTGTSGVEEQFF. DNA for the CDR3: TGTGCCAGCAGCCTCACCGGGACTAGCGGGGTGGAGGAGCAGTTCTTC.